The T cell receptor (beta chain) described here comes from a study of control samples from healthy donors and cancer patients. The V and J ends lost 4 bases and 0 bases respectively, with 9 bases between them. The CDR3 extends over 14 amino acids. Germline V CDR1 and CDR2: ENHRY, SYGVKD. Sequenced by immunoSEQ multiplex PCR; TCRdb stores in-frame clones only, minus some. This table has about 51,000 clones, roughly nine tenths appearing once. Source material: PBMCs. This TCR derives from a man aged 35-49 years with colorectal cancer. The genes are TRBV10-3 and TRBJ1-2; D unclear. The CDR3 DNA follows: TGTGCCATCAGTGTGGACCGCACTAACTATGGCTACACCTTC. Translating it yields CAISVDRTNYGYTF.